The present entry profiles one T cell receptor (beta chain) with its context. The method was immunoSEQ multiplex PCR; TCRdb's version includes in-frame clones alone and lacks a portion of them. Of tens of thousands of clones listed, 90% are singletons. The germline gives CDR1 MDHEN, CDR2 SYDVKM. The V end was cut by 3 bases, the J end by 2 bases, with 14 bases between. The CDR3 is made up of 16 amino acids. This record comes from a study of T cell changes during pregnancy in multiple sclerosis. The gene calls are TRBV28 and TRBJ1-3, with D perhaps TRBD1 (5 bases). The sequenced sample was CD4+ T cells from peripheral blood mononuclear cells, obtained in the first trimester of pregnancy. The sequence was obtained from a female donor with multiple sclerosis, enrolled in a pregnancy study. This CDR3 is CASSLMQGSTGNTIYF. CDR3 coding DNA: TGTGCCAGCAGTTTGATGCAGGGTAGTACTGGAAACACCATATATTTT.